This T cell receptor (beta chain) was recorded in a study of blood T cell repertoires in COVID-19. Study overall: Researchers got acute and convalescent COVID-19 samples from the United States, Italy and Spain. In each case, the material was cDNA or gDNA derived from T cells, B-cell-depleted T cells, or PBMCs.

The table came from immunoSEQ multiplex PCR; TCRdb's copy has only in-frame clones and leaves some out. The sample holds 200,000 to 250,000 clones, 75% to 85% seen once. V was clipped by 4 bases and J by 8 bases, with 20 bases between them. Germline values: CDR1 MGHRA, CDR2 YSYEKL. This CDR3 comprises 15 residues. Sequencing input: peripheral blood. This TCR was sampled from a man in his forties or fifties with active or convalescent COVID-19. This sequence joins TRBV4-1 and TRBJ1-2; a weak D match, TRBD1 (5 bases). The DNA of the CDR3 is TGCGCCAGCAGCCTCGATCCAGGGCAGGGAAGAGGCTACACCTTC. This codes for CASSLDPGQGRGYTF.